This TCR beta chain was sequenced for a study of radiotherapy plus CTLA-4 blockade in lung cancer. TCRdb keeps only in-frame clones here, not all; method: immunoSEQ multiplex PCR. The profile shows around 110,000 clones, 81% of them singletons. Study conclusions and caveats: Researchers report tumor-derived TCR clones expanding in blood after radiotherapy plus ipilimumab. Interferon-beta and early blood T cell clone dynamics reportedly predicted response best.

This clone was recorded once. Its target is not known. From germline, CDR1 is SQVTM and CDR2 ANQGSEA. The CDR3 spans 15 residues. V lost 7 bases, J lost 4 bases, and 22 bases lay in between. This clonotype originated in a human donor with non-small cell lung cancer that progressed on radiotherapy plus ipilimumab. Some clones in this sample may be carry-over from other donors' samples. The chain uses TRBV29-1 and TRBJ1-2; weak D call: TRBD1 (6 bases). Sample: peripheral blood, taken from a patient treated with radiotherapy plus ipilimumab. The CDR3 protein is CSGAVGGGLGYGYTF. DNA of the CDR3: TGCAGCGGCGCCGTCGGGGGGGGGCTCGGCTATGGCTACACCTTC.